A selection of T cell receptor beta chains follows, all from one sample in a study of blood T cell repertoires in COVID-19. Measured with immunoSEQ multiplex PCR; TCRdb has only the in-frame clones, and not every one. The sample lists 55,000 to 70,000 clones, approximately 90% seen once, with 22% in the top ten. Input material: peripheral blood. These receptors were collected from a woman aged 80 or over with COVID-19, enrolled during active disease. The CDR3 runs from the conserved cysteine through the conserved F or W. The order of the fields is V gene, clone size, J gene, D gene, CDR3 protein, CDR3 DNA. A D gene is named only where the DNA matches it firmly. Clone size appears in some rows only: once, few, many, or a class for an expanded clone.

v_call: TRBV3-1/TRBV3-2; clone_size: NA; j_call: TRBJ1-1; d_call: NA; cdr3_aa: CASSQGQMNTEAFF; cdr3_nt: TGTGCCAGCAGCCAAGGTCAGATGAACACTGAAGCTTTCTTT
v_call: TRBV5-3; clone_size: NA; j_call: TRBJ2-7; d_call: NA; cdr3_aa: CARSLPGTSYEQYF; cdr3_nt: TGTGCCAGAAGTCTACCCGGGACATCCTACGAGCAGTACTTC
v_call: TRBV3-1/TRBV3-2; clone_size: NA; j_call: TRBJ2-7; d_call: NA; cdr3_aa: CASSTRSESYEQYF; cdr3_nt: TGTGCCAGCAGCACCCGGAGTGAGTCCTACGAGCAGTACTTC
v_call: TRBV2; clone_size: once; j_call: TRBJ1-6; d_call: TRBD1; cdr3_aa: CASRGQGGDNSPLHF; cdr3_nt: TGTGCCAGCAGGGGACAGGGGGGCGACAATTCACCCCTCCACTTT
v_call: TRBV14; clone_size: NA; j_call: TRBJ2-1; d_call: TRBD2; cdr3_aa: CASSQWARRGGRNEQFF; cdr3_nt: TGTGCCAGCAGCCAATGGGCGCGACGGGGGGGCCGCAATGAGCAGTTCTTC
v_call: TRBV5-4; clone_size: once; j_call: TRBJ2-2; d_call: NA; cdr3_aa: CASSLGGFTGSKGLFF; cdr3_nt: TGTGCCAGCAGCTTGGGGGGATTTACAGGGTCTAAAGGGCTGTTTTTT
v_call: TRBV5-6; clone_size: NA; j_call: TRBJ1-2; d_call: TRBD1; cdr3_aa: CASTQGAWGYTF; cdr3_nt: TGTGCCAGCACCCAGGGGGCGTGGGGCTACACCTTC
v_call: TRBV10-3; clone_size: NA; j_call: TRBJ2-3; d_call: TRBD1; cdr3_aa: CAIRGTGATDTQYF; cdr3_nt: TGTGCCATCAGAGGTACAGGGGCGACAGATACGCAGTATTTT
v_call: TRBV29-1; clone_size: few; j_call: TRBJ1-2; d_call: TRBD1; cdr3_aa: CSVEDSGTGGVGYTF; cdr3_nt: TGCAGCGTTGAAGATTCCGGGACAGGGGGCGTCGGCTACACCTTC
v_call: TRBV18; clone_size: NA; j_call: TRBJ2-5; d_call: TRBD1; cdr3_aa: CASSRQIGQAPQETQYF; cdr3_nt: TGTGCCAGCTCAAGACAGATTGGACAGGCCCCCCAAGAGACCCAGTACTTC
v_call: TRBV19; clone_size: NA; j_call: TRBJ1-4; d_call: NA; cdr3_aa: CASSIPGQLNEKLFF; cdr3_nt: TGTGCCAGTAGTATACCTGGACAGCTTAATGAAAAACTGTTTTTT
v_call: TRBV18; clone_size: NA; j_call: TRBJ2-2; d_call: NA; cdr3_aa: CASSPQGITGELFF; cdr3_nt: TGTGCCAGCTCACCGCAGGGCATCACCGGGGAGCTGTTTTTT
v_call: TRBV3-1/TRBV3-2; clone_size: NA; j_call: TRBJ2-1; d_call: TRBD2; cdr3_aa: CASSRSTGLAANEQFF; cdr3_nt: TGTGCCAGCAGCCGATCCACGGGACTAGCTGCCAATGAGCAGTTCTTC
v_call: TRBV27; clone_size: NA; j_call: TRBJ1-2; d_call: TRBD1; cdr3_aa: CASSLMGQGDHYGYTF; cdr3_nt: TGTGCCAGCAGTTTAATGGGACAGGGGGATCACTATGGCTACACCTTC
v_call: TRBV18; clone_size: NA; j_call: TRBJ1-2; d_call: NA; cdr3_aa: CASSPAGLGYTF; cdr3_nt: TGTGCCAGCTCACCAGCGGGGCTTGGCTACACCTTC
v_call: TRBV10-2; clone_size: NA; j_call: TRBJ2-3; d_call: TRBD2; cdr3_aa: CASTDLAGVTDTQYF; cdr3_nt: TGCGCCAGCACTGACCTAGCGGGAGTCACAGATACGCAGTATTTT
v_call: TRBV19; clone_size: NA; j_call: TRBJ1-2; d_call: NA; cdr3_aa: CASSIGLGGGNYGYTF; cdr3_nt: TGTGCCAGTAGTATCGGTCTTGGGGGAGGAAACTATGGCTACACCTTC
v_call: TRBV5-5; clone_size: NA; j_call: TRBJ1-2; d_call: TRBD1; cdr3_aa: CASSWGVGTASNGYTF; cdr3_nt: TGTGCCAGCAGCTGGGGCGTAGGGACAGCCTCCAATGGCTACACCTTC
v_call: TRBV9; clone_size: NA; j_call: TRBJ1-1; d_call: NA; cdr3_aa: CASSVASVRSEAFF; cdr3_nt: TGTGCCAGCAGCGTAGCGTCGGTCCGTTCTGAAGCTTTCTTT
v_call: TRBV10-1; clone_size: NA; j_call: TRBJ2-2; d_call: NA; cdr3_aa: CASSSSAPGTGELFF; cdr3_nt: TGCGCCAGCAGCTCCTCGGCGCCGGGCACCGGGGAGCTGTTTTTT
v_call: TRBV6-2/TRBV6-3; clone_size: NA; j_call: TRBJ1-5; d_call: TRBD1; cdr3_aa: CASSYLQGSQPQHF; cdr3_nt: TGTGCCAGCAGTTACTTACAGGGGAGTCAGCCCCAGCATTTT